The 32 T cell receptor beta chains in this list originate from one sample, sequenced in a study of long-term antiretroviral therapy in people with HIV. An immunoSEQ assay, version v3.0, was performed at survey level. This table comes from immunoSEQ multiplex PCR, and its TCRdb copy is limited to in-frame clones, with some not included. The table shows tens of thousands of clones, with approximately 80% occurring only once. The starting material was unsorted PBMCs, obtained 1.9 years after starting antiretroviral therapy. These receptor sequences come from a woman aged 45-60 years with HIV.

V and J are TRBV10-3 and TRBJ2-3, with 7 bases that match TRBD2. The CDR3 has 13 amino acids. CDR1 and CDR2 (germline): ENHRY, SYGVKD. V gave up 11 bases and J gave up 5 bases; unmatched junction bases: 10. The CDR3 is CASSREVGDTQYF. CDR3 sequence (DNA): TGTGCCTCGAGCCGGGAGGTTGGAGATACGCAGTATTTT.

The gene calls are TRBV7-8 and TRBJ2-2; D is tentatively TRBD1 or TRBD2 (6 bases each). Trimming left V 5 bases short and J 4 bases short, with 17 bases between. Germline loops: CDR1 SGHVS, CDR2 FQNEAQ. The CDR3 runs 16 residues. The CDR3 reads CASSIGRWGATGELFF. Here the CDR3 DNA reads TGTGCCAGCAGCATCGGACGTTGGGGGGCCACCGGGGAGCTGTTTTTT.

V is TRBV7-9 and J is TRBJ2-4; 12 nucleotides agree with TRBD2. Germline CDR1 SEHNR, CDR2 FQNEAQ (reference sequence). The V segment lost 6 bases and the J segment 9 bases; nucleotides outside the gene matches: 9. The CDR3 is 15 residues long. CDR3 amino acids: CASSSSSGGASIQYF. The DNA of the CDR3 is TGTGCCAGCAGTTCATCTAGCGGGGGGGCGAGCATTCAGTACTTC.

V usage is TRBV9 and J usage is TRBJ1-6, with 9 nucleotides matching TRBD1. The CDR3 consists of 15 residues. CDR1 and CDR2 from the germline V gene are SGDLS and YYNGEE. J was trimmed by 6 bases and V by 0 bases; bases with no gene match: 1. The CDR3 protein is CASSVGDRVNSPLHF. The CDR3 DNA reads TGTGCCAGCAGCGTAGGGGACAGGGTTAATTCACCCCTCCACTTT.

The chain uses TRBV6-5 and TRBJ2-5; D may be TRBD1 or TRBD2 (5 bases each). The germline CDR1 and CDR2 sequences are MNHEY and SVGAGI. The CDR3 length is 15 residues. The V and J ends lost 3 bases and 5 bases respectively, with 16 bases between them. The CDR3 region has the DNA TGTGCCAGCAGTTATGGGACGGGGATTGGGGAGACCCAGTACTTC. It yields the protein CASSYGTGIGETQYF.

The rearrangement links TRBV7-6 to TRBJ2-5, with D tentatively TRBD1 or TRBD2 (6 bases each). The V and J ends lost 0 bases and 4 bases respectively, with 18 bases between them. The CDR3 is made up of 17 amino acids. The germline CDR1 and CDR2 sequences are SGHVS and FNYEAQ. In DNA form, the CDR3 reads TGTGCCAGCAGCTTAGCCCAATGGAGGGGGGAGTCAGAGACCCAGTACTTC. Residues: CASSLAQWRGESETQYF.

V usage is TRBV14 and J usage is TRBJ1-6; 7 bases line up with TRBD1. CDR1 is SGHDN and CDR2 is FVKESK in the germline V gene. V lost 6 bases to trimming and J lost 9 bases; unmatched junction nucleotides: 8. This CDR3 comprises 14 residues. CDR3 DNA: TGTGCCAGCAGAGGAGGGACAGAGGGTTCACCCCTCCACTTT. Translation gives CASRGGTEGSPLHF.

The chain combines TRBV7-6 with TRBJ2-7; D possibly corresponds to TRBD1 (5 bases). The V end lost 0 bases, the J end lost 0 bases, and 6 bases lay between the germline ends. The CDR3 sequence is 14 residues long. Germline-derived CDR1 and CDR2 are SGHVS and FNYEAQ. The CDR3 region is CASSLADNSYEQYF. As DNA, the CDR3 is TGTGCCAGCAGCTTAGCGGACAACTCCTACGAGCAGTACTTC.

The chain links TRBV4-1 to TRBJ2-5; D is ambiguous. Per the germline V gene, CDR1 is MGHRA and CDR2 is YSYEKL. This CDR3 has 14 amino acids. V was trimmed by 2 bases and J by 2 bases, leaving 9 bases between them. CDR3 coding DNA: TGCGCCAGCAGCCAACAGACTCTACAAGAGACCCAGTACTTC. This gives the protein CASSQQTLQETQYF.

The rearrangement joins TRBV11-2 to TRBJ1-1; 7 bases match TRBD1. After removal of 2 bases from V and 0 bases from J, the junction contained 12 bases not matched to a gene. This CDR3 has 18 amino acids. Germline V gives CDR1 SGHAT, CDR2 FQNNGV. CDR3 in amino acids: CASSLMRGRVWVNTEAFF. The CDR3 DNA is TGTGCCAGCAGCTTAATGAGGGGGCGAGTTTGGGTGAACACTGAAGCTTTCTTT. Supplemented by reference TRBV11-2 and TRBJ1-1, the full variable domain reads EAGVAQSPRYKIIEKRQSVAFWCNPISGHATLYWYQQILGQGPKLLIQFQNNGVVDDSQLPKDRFSAERLKGVDSTLKIQPAKLEDSAVYLCASSLMRGRVWVNTEAFFGQGTRLTVV.

The chain joins TRBV4-3 to TRBJ2-3, with unresolved D. Trimming pared 1 base from V and 2 bases from J, leaving 13 bases between. This CDR3 has 16 residues. Looked up from germline, CDR1 is LGHNA and CDR2 is YSLEER. CDR3 sequence: CASSQVDDRDTDTQYF. CDR3 sequence (DNA): TGCGCCAGCAGCCAAGTAGACGATCGAGACACAGATACGCAGTATTTT.

The chain links TRBV19 to TRBJ1-2; the D gene is possibly TRBD1 (5 bases). Germline V gives CDR1 LNHDA, CDR2 SQIVND (reference sequence). V was cut by 3 bases and J by 6 bases, with 8 bases left in between. This CDR3 spans 12 amino acids. The CDR3 bases are TGTGCCAGTAGTATGAGGGGTGATGGCTACACCTTC. This sequence encodes CASSMRGDGYTF.

This chain joins TRBV4-1 and TRBJ2-1, with a tentative D call TRBD2 (7 bases). Germline V gene sequence: CDR1 MGHRA, CDR2 YSYEKL. CDR3 length equals 16 residues. V was shortened by 1 base and J by 6 bases, with 16 bases between the two germline ends. CDR3 bases: TGCGCCAGCAGCCAAGTTTCGGGGGGCGGAATCAATGAGCAGTTCTTC. Translated, it gives CASSQVSGGGINEQFF.

The table lists this clone with a count of one. The rearrangement joins TRBV7-8 to TRBJ1-1, with unresolved D. The CDR3 runs to 15 residues. Trimming cost V 1 base and J 0 bases, with 9 bases left between them. In germline, CDR1 is SGHVS, CDR2 FQNEAQ. The CDR3, as DNA: TGTGCCAGCAGCTTAGTGGGTATTATGAACACTGAAGCTTTCTTT. Protein: CASSLVGIMNTEAFF.

This clone was recorded once. The chain uses TRBV6-5 and TRBJ1-2, with 7 bases lining up with TRBD1. The CDR3 contains 15 residues. Trimming at V came to 2 bases and at J to 4 bases, leaving 7 bases not matched to a gene. CDR1 MNHEY and CDR2 SVGAGI come from the germline V gene. In DNA, the CDR3 is TGTGCCAGCAGTTACCGCTACCGGGACAGCTATGGCTACACCTTC. Translated: CASSYRYRDSYGYTF.

The rearrangement links TRBV5-6 to TRBJ2-5; D remains unclear. Per germline, CDR1 SGHDT and CDR2 YYEEEE. The CDR3 covers 13 residues. V lost 3 bases and J 1 base, leaving 7 bases between the germline ends. The CDR3 loop is CASSSTGQETQYF. CDR3 DNA sequence: TGTGCCAGCAGCTCGACCGGCCAAGAGACCCAGTACTTC.

The chain has TRBV18 and TRBJ2-2; weak D call: TRBD2 (6 bases). Germline V CDR1 and CDR2: KGHSH, LQKENI. This CDR3 region has 16 residues. V gave up 3 bases and J gave up 0 bases, with 11 bases separating them. DNA of the CDR3: TGTGCCAGCTCACCCCCGGGCGGGACGAACACCGGGGAGCTGTTTTTT. Its protein product is CASSPPGGTNTGELFF.

The chain combines TRBV18 with TRBJ2-1, with 14 bases matching TRBD2. Germline CDR1 KGHSH, CDR2 LQKENI. The CDR3 extends over 15 amino acids. Trimming removed 6 bases from V and 5 bases from J; junction bases left unmatched: 3. The CDR3 coding sequence is TGTGCCAGCTCCGGACTAGCGGGGGGCGACAATGAGCAGTTCTTC. As protein: CASSGLAGGDNEQFF. The full variable domain, its missing parts supplied by reference TRBV18 and TRBJ2-1, is NAGVMQNPRHLVRRRGQEARLRCSPMKGHSHVYWYRQLPEEGLKFMVYLQKENIIDESGMPKERFSAEFPKEGPSILRIQQVVRGDSAAYFCASSGLAGGDNEQFFGPGTRLTVL.

J is TRBJ1-2 and V is TRBV25-1; a possible D gene is TRBD1 (6 bases). Trimming took off 7 bases at V and 3 bases at J, with 15 bases between the two ends. Germline lookup yields CDR1 MGHDK and CDR2 SYGVNS. This CDR3 spans 14 amino acids. CDR3 nucleotides: TGTGCCAGCACGAGATTGGGGGCCTACTATGGCTACACCTTC. Translating gives CASTRLGAYYGYTF.

The genes are TRBV7-2 and TRBJ1-1; D gene uncertain. The CDR3 contains 13 residues. Germline CDR1 and CDR2: SGHTA and FQGNSA. Trimming stripped 1 base from V and 5 bases from J, with 8 bases between. DNA of the CDR3: TGTGCCAGCAGCTTAGTAGAGTCAACTGAAGCTTTCTTT. This encodes CASSLVESTEAFF.

The chain recombines TRBV5-1 with TRBJ2-1, with TRBD1 matching over 7 bases. This CDR3 has 16 amino acids. Germline CDR1 reads SGHRS; CDR2 reads YFSETQ. The V segment lost 4 bases and the J segment 4 bases; nucleotides outside the gene matches: 11. The CDR3 here is CASSHTGDRLYNEQFF. The CDR3 DNA reads TGCGCCAGCAGCCATACAGGGGACCGACTTTACAATGAGCAGTTCTTC.

The J gene is TRBJ2-1, the V gene TRBV7-2, with D tentatively TRBD1 or TRBD2 (5 bases each). Trimming pared 2 bases from V and 5 bases from J, leaving 13 bases between. Germline V lookup: CDR1 SGHTA, CDR2 FQGNSA. There are 15 residues in the CDR3. CDR3 protein: CASSLNAGTHNEQFF. The CDR3 nucleotides read TGTGCCAGCAGCTTAAACGCCGGGACCCACAATGAGCAGTTCTTC.

The chain recombines TRBV15 with TRBJ2-3; 10 bases map to TRBD1. J lost 3 bases, V lost 6 bases, and 6 bases had no gene match. The germline V gene has CDR1 LNHNV and CDR2 YYDKDF (reference sequence). The CDR3 runs 15 residues. The CDR3 here is CATSVRDRGTDTQYF. CDR3 nucleotide sequence: TGTGCCACCAGTGTTCGGGACAGGGGTACAGATACGCAGTATTTT.

The gene calls are TRBV6-4 and TRBJ1-5; D is uncertain. The CDR3 sequence is 17 residues long. V lost 2 bases, J lost 2 bases, and 16 bases lay in between. CDR1 and CDR2 (germline): MRHNA, SNTAGT. The CDR3 sequence: CASSDLDSSKGNQPQHF. In DNA, the CDR3 is TGTGCCAGCAGTGACCTCGACTCGAGTAAGGGCAATCAGCCCCAGCATTTT.

This chain joins TRBV4-2 and TRBJ1-4; a possible D gene is TRBD1 (5 bases). The CDR3 spans 17 residues. The germline V gene has CDR1 LGHNA and CDR2 YNFKEQ. V lost 5 bases and J 6 bases, leaving 22 bases between the germline ends. CDR3 region: CASSSKILGHRDEKLFF. CDR3 bases: TGTGCCAGCAGCTCCAAGATCTTAGGACATCGGGATGAAAAACTGTTTTTT.

The rearrangement joins TRBV28 to TRBJ2-5; 9 bases are shared with TRBD2. Losses at the gene ends were 2 bases for V and 4 bases for J; bases not matched to a gene: 8. The CDR3 consists of 16 residues. The germline gives CDR1 MDHEN, CDR2 SYDVKM. The CDR3 sequence: CASSLRRGGEVETQYF. The CDR3 DNA sequence: TGTGCCAGCAGTTTAAGGCGGGGGGGCGAGGTAGAGACCCAGTACTTC.

This chain connects TRBV5-1 to TRBJ2-5, with D unclear. Germline CDR1 SGHRS, CDR2 YFSETQ. Trimming pared 0 bases from V and 4 bases from J, leaving 16 bases between. The CDR3 extends over 16 amino acids. CDR3 protein: CASSLGHIEPAETQYF. The DNA for the CDR3 is TGCGCCAGCAGCTTGGGGCACATCGAACCCGCAGAGACCCAGTACTTC.

For the CDR3, the DNA is TGTGCCAGCAGCTTGGTTCAGGGGTACGAGCAGTACTTC. Its translation: CASSLVQGYEQYF. The V and J genes are TRBV5-6 and TRBJ2-7; perhaps TRBD1 as D (6 bases). The V and J ends lost 0 bases and 4 bases respectively, with 8 bases between them. This CDR3 comprises 13 residues. In germline, CDR1 is SGHDT, CDR2 YYEEEE. Filled out from reference TRBV5-6 and TRBJ2-7, the complete variable domain reads DAGVTQSPTHLIKTRGQQVTLRCSPKSGHDTVSWYQQALGQGPQFIFQYYEEEERQRGNFPDRFSGHQFPNYSSELNVNALLLGDSALYLCASSLVQGYEQYFGPGTRLTVT.

The V and J genes are TRBV21-1 and TRBJ2-2. TRBV21-1 is annotated as a pseudogene. The CDR3 is 14 residues long. The CDR3 DNA reads as TGTGCCAGCAGCAAAACCCCCACGACCGGGGAGCTGTTTTTT. Translated: CASSKTPTTGELFF.

The V and J genes are TRBV2 and TRBJ1-2, with D unresolved. The CDR3 is made up of 14 amino acids. CDR1 is SNHLY and CDR2 is FYNNEI in the germline V gene. V lost 6 bases, J lost 4 bases, and 15 bases lay in between. The CDR3 bases are TGTGCCAGCAGATCCCCCGGCTTAGCCTATGGCTACACCTTC. Encoded protein: CASRSPGLAYGYTF.

This rearrangement joins TRBV11-2 to TRBJ1-1; D gene uncertain. With 6 bases removed from V and 1 base from J, the gap between germline ends came to 9 bases. This CDR3 spans 13 amino acids. The V gene's germline CDR1 is SGHAT and CDR2 FQNNGV. This chain's CDR3 is CASSQLGNTEAFF. The CDR3 DNA is TGTGCCAGCAGTCAGTTGGGGAACACTGAAGCTTTCTTT.

J is TRBJ2-7 and V is TRBV30; TRBD1 matches at 10 bases. CDR1 GTSNPN and CDR2 SVGIG come from the germline V gene (reference sequence). This CDR3 is 14 amino acids long. After removal of 2 bases from V and 5 bases from J, the junction contained 6 bases not matched to a gene. This CDR3 is CAWSLGQGIHEQYF. CDR3 sequence (DNA): TGTGCCTGGAGTCTGGGACAGGGGATCCACGAGCAGTACTTC.